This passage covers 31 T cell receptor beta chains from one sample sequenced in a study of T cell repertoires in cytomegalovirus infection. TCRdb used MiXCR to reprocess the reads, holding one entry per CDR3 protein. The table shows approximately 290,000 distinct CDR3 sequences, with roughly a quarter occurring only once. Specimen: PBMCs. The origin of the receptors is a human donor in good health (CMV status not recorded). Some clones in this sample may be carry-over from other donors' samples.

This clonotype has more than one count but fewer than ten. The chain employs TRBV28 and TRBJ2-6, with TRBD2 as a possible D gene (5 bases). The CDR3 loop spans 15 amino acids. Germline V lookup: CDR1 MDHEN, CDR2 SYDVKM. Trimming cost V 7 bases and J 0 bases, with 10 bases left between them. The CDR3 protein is CASNDGVSGANVLTF. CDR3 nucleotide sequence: TGTGCCAGCAACGACGGGGTCTCTGGGGCCAACGTCCTGACTTTC.

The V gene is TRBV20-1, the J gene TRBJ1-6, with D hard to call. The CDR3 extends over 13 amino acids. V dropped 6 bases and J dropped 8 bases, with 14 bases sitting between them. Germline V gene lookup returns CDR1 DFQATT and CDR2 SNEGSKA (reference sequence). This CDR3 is CSAKTISDSPLHF. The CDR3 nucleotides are TGCAGTGCAAAAACTATATCGGATTCACCCCTCCACTTT.

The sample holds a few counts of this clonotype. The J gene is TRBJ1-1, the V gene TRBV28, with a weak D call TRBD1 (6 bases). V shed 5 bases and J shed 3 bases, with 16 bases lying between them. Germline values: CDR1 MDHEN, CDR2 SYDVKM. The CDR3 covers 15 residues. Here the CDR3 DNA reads TGTGCCAGCAGTCTACCCCGGGGGGCCTACACTGAAGCTTTCTTT. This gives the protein CASSLPRGAYTEAFF.

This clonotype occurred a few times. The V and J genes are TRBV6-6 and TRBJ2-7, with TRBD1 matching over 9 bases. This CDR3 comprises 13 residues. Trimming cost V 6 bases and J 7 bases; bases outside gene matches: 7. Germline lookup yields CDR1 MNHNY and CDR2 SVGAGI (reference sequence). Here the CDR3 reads CASRGQGSEEQYF. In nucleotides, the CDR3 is TGTGCCAGCAGGGGACAGGGTTCGGAGGAGCAGTACTTC.

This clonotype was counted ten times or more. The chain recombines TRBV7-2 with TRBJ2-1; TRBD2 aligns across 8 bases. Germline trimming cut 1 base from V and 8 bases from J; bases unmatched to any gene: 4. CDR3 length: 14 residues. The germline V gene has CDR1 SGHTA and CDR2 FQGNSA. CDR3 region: CASSLDGGDDEQFF. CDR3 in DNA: TGTGCCAGCAGCTTAGACGGGGGGGACGATGAGCAGTTCTTC.

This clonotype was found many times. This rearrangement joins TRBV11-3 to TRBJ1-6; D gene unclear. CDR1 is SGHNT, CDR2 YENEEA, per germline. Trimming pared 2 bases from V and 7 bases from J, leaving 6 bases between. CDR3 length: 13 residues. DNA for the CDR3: TGTGCCAGCAGCTTAAACGGGAATTCACCCCTCCACTTT. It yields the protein CASSLNGNSPLHF.

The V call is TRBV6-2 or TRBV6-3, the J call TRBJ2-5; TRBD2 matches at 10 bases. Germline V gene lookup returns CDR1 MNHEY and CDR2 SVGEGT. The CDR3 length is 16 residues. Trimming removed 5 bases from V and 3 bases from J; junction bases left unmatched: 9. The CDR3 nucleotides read TGTGCCAGCAGTCCGCATGGGACTAGCGTGAAAGAGACCCAGTACTTC. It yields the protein CASSPHGTSVKETQYF.

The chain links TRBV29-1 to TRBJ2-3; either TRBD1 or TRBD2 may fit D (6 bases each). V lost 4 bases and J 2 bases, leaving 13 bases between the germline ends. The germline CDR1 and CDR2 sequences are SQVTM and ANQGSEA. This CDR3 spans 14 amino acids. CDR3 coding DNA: TGCAGCGTTGTAGGCCGGGGGCCCACAGATACGCAGTATTTT. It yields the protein CSVVGRGPTDTQYF.

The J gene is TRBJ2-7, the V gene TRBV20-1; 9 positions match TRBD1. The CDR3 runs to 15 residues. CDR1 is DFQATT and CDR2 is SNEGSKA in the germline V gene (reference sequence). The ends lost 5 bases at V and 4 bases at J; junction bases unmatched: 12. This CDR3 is CSAFSPGQGTYEQYF. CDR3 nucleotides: TGCAGTGCTTTTAGCCCGGGACAGGGAACGTACGAGCAGTACTTC.

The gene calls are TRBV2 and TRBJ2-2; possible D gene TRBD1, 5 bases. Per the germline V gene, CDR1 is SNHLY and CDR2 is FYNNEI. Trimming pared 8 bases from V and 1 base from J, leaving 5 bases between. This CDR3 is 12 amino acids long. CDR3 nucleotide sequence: TGTGCCAGCCAGGGGAACACCGGGGAGCTGTTTTTT. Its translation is CASQGNTGELFF.

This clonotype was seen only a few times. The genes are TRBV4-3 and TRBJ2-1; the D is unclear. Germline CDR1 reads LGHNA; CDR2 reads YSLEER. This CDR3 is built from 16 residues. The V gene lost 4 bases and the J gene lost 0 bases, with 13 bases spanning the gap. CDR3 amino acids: CASSPQRRSSYNEQFF. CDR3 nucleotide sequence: TGCGCCAGCAGCCCTCAGCGCAGAAGCTCCTACAATGAGCAGTTCTTC.

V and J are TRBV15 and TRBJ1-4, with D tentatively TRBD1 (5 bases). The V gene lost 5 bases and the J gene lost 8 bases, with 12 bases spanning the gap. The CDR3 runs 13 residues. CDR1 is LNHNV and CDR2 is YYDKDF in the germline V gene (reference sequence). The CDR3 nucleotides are TGTGCCACCAGCCGGGACGACGGAGAAAAACTGTTTTTT. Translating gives CATSRDDGEKLFF.

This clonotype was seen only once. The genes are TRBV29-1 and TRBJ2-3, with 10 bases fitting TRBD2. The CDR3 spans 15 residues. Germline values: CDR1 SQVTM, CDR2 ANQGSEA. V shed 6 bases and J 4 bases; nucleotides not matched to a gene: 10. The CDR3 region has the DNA TGCAGCGTCGTAATAGCGGGAGGTTATTCAGATACGCAGTATTTT. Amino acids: CSVVIAGGYSDTQYF.

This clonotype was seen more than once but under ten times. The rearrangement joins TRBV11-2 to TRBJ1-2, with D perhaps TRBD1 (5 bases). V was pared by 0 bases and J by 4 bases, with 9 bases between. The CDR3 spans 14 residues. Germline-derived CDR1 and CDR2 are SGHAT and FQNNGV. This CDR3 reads CASSLDSRVYGYTF. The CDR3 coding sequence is TGTGCCAGCAGCTTAGATTCCAGGGTCTATGGCTACACCTTC.

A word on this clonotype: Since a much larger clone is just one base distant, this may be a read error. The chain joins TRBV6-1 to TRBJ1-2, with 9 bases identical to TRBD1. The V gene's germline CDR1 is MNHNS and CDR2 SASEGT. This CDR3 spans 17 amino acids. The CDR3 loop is CANSQSGGTGLDYGYTF. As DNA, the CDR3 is TGTGCCAACAGTCAATCGGGGGGGACAGGGCTGGACTATGGCTACACCTTC.

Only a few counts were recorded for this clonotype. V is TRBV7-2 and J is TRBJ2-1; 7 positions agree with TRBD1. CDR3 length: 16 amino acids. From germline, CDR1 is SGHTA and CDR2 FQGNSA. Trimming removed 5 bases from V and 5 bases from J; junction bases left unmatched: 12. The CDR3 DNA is TGTGCCAGCAGCGTCGTTAGGGCAGGGGGTAACAATGAGCAGTTCTTC. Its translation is CASSVVRAGGNNEQFF.

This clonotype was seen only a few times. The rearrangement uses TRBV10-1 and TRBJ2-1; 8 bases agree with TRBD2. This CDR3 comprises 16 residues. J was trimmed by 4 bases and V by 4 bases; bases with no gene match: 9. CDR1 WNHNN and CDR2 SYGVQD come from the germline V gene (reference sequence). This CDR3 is CASSGMTSEKYNEQFF. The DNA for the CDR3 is TGCGCCAGCAGTGGGATGACTAGCGAGAAATACAATGAGCAGTTCTTC.

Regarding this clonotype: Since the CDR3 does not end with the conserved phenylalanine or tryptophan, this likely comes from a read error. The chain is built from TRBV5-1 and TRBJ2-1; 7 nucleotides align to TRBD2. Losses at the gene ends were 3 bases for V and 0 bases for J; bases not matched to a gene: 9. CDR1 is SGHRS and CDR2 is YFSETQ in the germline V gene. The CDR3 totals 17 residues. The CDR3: CASSSLGAGVSYNEQFS. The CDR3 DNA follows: TGCGCCAGCAGCTCTCTAGGGGCGGGGGTCTCCTACAATGAGCAGTTCTCC.

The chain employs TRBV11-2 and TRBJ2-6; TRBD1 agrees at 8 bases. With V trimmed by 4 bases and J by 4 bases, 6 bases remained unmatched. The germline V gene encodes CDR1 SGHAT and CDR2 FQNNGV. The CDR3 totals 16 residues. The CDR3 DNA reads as TGTGCCAGCAGCTCGAGGACAGGGAGCGGGGCCAACGTCCTGACTTTC. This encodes CASSSRTGSGANVLTF.

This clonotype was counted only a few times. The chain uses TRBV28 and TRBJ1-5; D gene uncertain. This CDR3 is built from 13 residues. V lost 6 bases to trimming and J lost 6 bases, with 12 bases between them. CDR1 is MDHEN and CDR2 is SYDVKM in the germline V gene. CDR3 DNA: TGTGCCAGCAGGTTACGCCCGGTTCAGCCCCAGCATTTT. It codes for CASRLRPVQPQHF.

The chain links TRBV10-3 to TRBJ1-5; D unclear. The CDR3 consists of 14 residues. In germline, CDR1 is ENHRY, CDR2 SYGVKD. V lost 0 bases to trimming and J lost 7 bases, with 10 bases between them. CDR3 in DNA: TGTGCCATCAGTGAGTCCGCGCGTGGACAGCCCCAGCATTTT. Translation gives CAISESARGQPQHF.

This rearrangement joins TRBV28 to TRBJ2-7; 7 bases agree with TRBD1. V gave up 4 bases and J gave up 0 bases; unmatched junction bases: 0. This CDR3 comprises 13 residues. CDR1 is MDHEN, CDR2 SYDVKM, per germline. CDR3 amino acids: CASSWDSSYEQYF. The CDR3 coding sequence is TGTGCCAGCAGTTGGGACAGCTCCTACGAGCAGTACTTC.

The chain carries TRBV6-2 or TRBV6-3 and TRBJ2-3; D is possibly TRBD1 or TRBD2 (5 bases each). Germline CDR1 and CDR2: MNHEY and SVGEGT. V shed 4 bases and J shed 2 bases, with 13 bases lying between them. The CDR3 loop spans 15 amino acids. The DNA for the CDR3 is TGTGCCAGCAGTTTCCAGGGAGATAACACAGATACGCAGTATTTT. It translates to CASSFQGDNTDTQYF.

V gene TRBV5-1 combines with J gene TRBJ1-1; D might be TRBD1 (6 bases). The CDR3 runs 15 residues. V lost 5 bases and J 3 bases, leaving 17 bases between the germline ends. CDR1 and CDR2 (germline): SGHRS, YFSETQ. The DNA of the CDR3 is TGCGCCAGCAGACGGGACAACCTTGGGGACACTGAAGCTTTCTTT. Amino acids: CASRRDNLGDTEAFF.

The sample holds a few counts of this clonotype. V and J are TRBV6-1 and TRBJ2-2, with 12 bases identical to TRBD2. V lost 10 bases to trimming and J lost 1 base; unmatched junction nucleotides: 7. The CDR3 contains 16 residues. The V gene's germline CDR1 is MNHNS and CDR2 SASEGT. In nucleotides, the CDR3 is TGTGCCACCTTAGGACTAGCGGGGAGGAACACCGGGGAGCTGTTTTTT. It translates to CATLGLAGRNTGELFF.

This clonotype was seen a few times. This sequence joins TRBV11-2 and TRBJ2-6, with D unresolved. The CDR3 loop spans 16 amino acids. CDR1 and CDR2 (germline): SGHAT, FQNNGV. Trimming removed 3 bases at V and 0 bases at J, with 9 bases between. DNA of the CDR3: TGTGCCAGCAGCTTCGGTGTTGGCTCTGGGGCCAACGTCCTGACTTTC. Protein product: CASSFGVGSGANVLTF.

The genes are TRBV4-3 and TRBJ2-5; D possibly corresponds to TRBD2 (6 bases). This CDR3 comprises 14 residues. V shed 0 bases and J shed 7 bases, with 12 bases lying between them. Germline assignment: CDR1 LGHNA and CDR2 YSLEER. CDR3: CASSQERGSGTQYF. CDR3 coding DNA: TGCGCCAGCAGCCAAGAGCGGGGATCTGGGACCCAGTACTTC.

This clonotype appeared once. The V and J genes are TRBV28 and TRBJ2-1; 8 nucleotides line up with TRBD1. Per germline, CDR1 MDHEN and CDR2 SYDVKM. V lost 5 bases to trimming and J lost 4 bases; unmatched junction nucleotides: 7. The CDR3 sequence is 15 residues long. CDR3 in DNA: TGTGCCAGCAGTCAGCCAGGGGGCCCTTACAATGAGCAGTTCTTC. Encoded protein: CASSQPGGPYNEQFF.

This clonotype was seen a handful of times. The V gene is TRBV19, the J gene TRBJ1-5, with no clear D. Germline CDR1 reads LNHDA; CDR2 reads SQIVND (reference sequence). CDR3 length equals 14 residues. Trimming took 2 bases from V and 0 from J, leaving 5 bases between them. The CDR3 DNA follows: TGTGCCAGTAGTATATACTATAGCAATCAGCCCCAGCATTTT. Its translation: CASSIYYSNQPQHF. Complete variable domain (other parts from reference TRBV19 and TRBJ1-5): DGGITQSPKYLFRKEGQNVTLSCEQNLNHDAMYWYRQDPGQGLRLIYYSQIVNDFQKGDIAEGYSVSREKKESFPLTVTSAQKNPTAFYLCASSIYYSNQPQHFGDGTRLSIL.

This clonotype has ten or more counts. CDR3 nucleotides: TGTGCCAGCAGTGATCTCCGGAGGGGCTACACCTTC. The encoded protein is CASSDLRRGYTF. This rearrangement joins TRBV6-1 to TRBJ1-2, with D unresolved. Germline loops: CDR1 MNHNS, CDR2 SASEGT. Trimming shortened V by 3 bases and J by 8 bases, and 10 bases separated the two germline ends. The CDR3 covers 12 residues.

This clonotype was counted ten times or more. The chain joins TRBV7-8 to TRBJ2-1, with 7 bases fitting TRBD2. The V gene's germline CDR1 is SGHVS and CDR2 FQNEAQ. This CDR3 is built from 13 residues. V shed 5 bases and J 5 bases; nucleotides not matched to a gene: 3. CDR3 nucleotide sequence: TGTGCCAGCAGCGTTACTAGCGACAATGAGCAGTTCTTC. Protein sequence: CASSVTSDNEQFF.